The 18 T cell receptor beta chains given below trace back to one sample, sequenced in a study of CD8+CD57+ T cells in acquired aplastic anemia. The authors sequenced patients whose flow cytometry had shown CD8+CD57+ cell expansion. Profiles of TCR beta VDJ and CDR3 were generated from a genomic DNA template. In TCRdb, the reads were re-called with MiXCR into one record per CDR3 protein. The table records approximately 150,000 distinct CDR3 sequences, around half of them present only once. The sequenced sample was sorted CD4+, CD8+, or CD8+CD57+ T cells (not recorded which) from PBMCs. These receptors all stem from a human donor with aplastic anemia.

This clonotype showed up many times. This rearrangement joins TRBV6-1 to TRBJ2-5, with 10 bases fitting TRBD1. In germline, CDR1 is MNHNS, CDR2 SASEGT. The CDR3 extends over 13 amino acids. The CDR3 bases are TGTGCGACCGGGACAGGGGCTTCGGAGACCCAGTACTTC. It yields the protein CATGTGASETQYF.

There are many counts of this clonotype. J is TRBJ2-5 and V is TRBV14; 12 bases agree with TRBD2. Unmatched junction bases numbered 3, after V lost 3 bases and J lost 1 base. The CDR3 spans 16 residues. Per germline, CDR1 SGHDN and CDR2 FVKESK. DNA for the CDR3: TGTGCCAGCAGCCACCTAGCGGGAGGGACCCAAGAGACCCAGTACTTC. Residues: CASSHLAGGTQETQYF.

Many counts were recorded for this clonotype. The CDR3 reads CASSVVDGGGGYTF. The CDR3 coding sequence is TGTGCCAGCAGCGTAGTAGACGGGGGCGGCGGCTACACCTTC. This sequence joins TRBV9 and TRBJ1-2, with a weak D call TRBD1 (6 bases). Trimming took off 0 bases at V and 8 bases at J, with 14 bases between the two ends. The CDR3 is made up of 14 amino acids. From germline, CDR1 is SGDLS and CDR2 YYNGEE.

V usage is TRBV19 and J usage is TRBJ1-1, with D tentatively TRBD1 (5 bases). This CDR3 has 14 amino acids. CDR1 LNHDA and CDR2 SQIVND come from the germline V gene (reference sequence). V shed 1 base and J shed 4 bases, with 10 bases lying between them. The CDR3 bases are TGTGCCAGTAGTATAGGGCCAGGGACCACTGAAGCTTTCTTT. This translates into CASSIGPGTTEAFF.

At least ten counts were recorded for this clonotype. This chain links TRBV9 with TRBJ2-3, with 8 bases lining up with TRBD2. The CDR3 is 16 amino acids. Germline assignment: CDR1 SGDLS and CDR2 YYNGEE. Trimming at V came to 3 bases and at J to 1 base, leaving 7 bases not matched to a gene. CDR3 in amino acids: CASSATAGAGTDTQYF. As DNA, the CDR3 is TGTGCCAGCAGCGCAACAGCGGGGGCCGGCACAGATACGCAGTATTTT.

Ten or more counts support this clonotype. The V gene is TRBV6-2 or TRBV6-3, the J gene TRBJ1-2; D gene unclear. Germline V lookup: CDR1 MNHEY, CDR2 SVGEGT. This CDR3 spans 14 amino acids. V was cut by 2 bases and J by 1 base, with 8 bases left in between. The CDR3 here is CASSYVAGNYGYTF. As DNA, the CDR3 is TGTGCCAGCAGTTACGTGGCGGGTAACTATGGCTACACCTTC.

Ten or more counts support this clonotype. J is TRBJ2-7 and V is TRBV27; D is ambiguous. The CDR3 contains 13 residues. V shed 5 bases and J shed 3 bases, with 11 bases lying between them. Germline CDR1 MNHEY, CDR2 SMNVEV (reference sequence). CDR3: CASSLRPNYEQYF. The CDR3 nucleotides read TGTGCCAGCAGTCTCAGACCCAACTACGAGCAGTACTTC.

This rearrangement joins TRBV10-1 to TRBJ1-3; TRBD1 agrees at 8 bases. Germline-derived CDR1 and CDR2 are WNHNN and SYGVQD (reference sequence). This CDR3 spans 12 amino acids. The trim removed 10 bases at V and 3 bases at J, leaving 2 bases unmatched. The CDR3 sequence is CATRGHGNTIYF. The CDR3 DNA reads TGCGCCACCAGGGGGCATGGAAACACCATATATTTT.

In its sample, this clonotype was seen many times. The chain uses TRBV12-3 or TRBV12-4 and TRBJ2-1, with D perhaps matching TRBD1 (6 bases). The CDR3 is 13 amino acids. V lost 5 bases to trimming and J lost 15 bases, with 20 bases between them. The CDR3 DNA reads as TGTGCCAGCAGTAACGGACAGCACGACGGCGGGTTCTTC. Protein: CASSNGQHDGGFF.

On this clonotype itself: This may come from a read error, since a much larger clone is one base off. The chain couples TRBV5-4 to TRBJ1-2; unclear D gene. CDR1 and CDR2 from the germline V gene are SGHNT and YYREEE (reference sequence). The CDR3 consists of 14 residues. The CDR3, as DNA: TGTCCCAGCAGCCTGGCACCAGAGTTCTATGGCTACACCTTC. Translating gives CPSSLAPEFYGYTF.

There are many counts of this clonotype. The chain combines TRBV10-2 with TRBJ2-1; D is uncertain. The V gene's germline CDR1 is WSHSY and CDR2 SAAADI. The CDR3 has 14 residues. Trimming removed 8 bases from V and 0 bases from J, with 11 bases in between. For the CDR3, the DNA is TGCGCCAGCCGTACGCCGAGCTCCTACAATGAGCAGTTCTTC. It specifies CASRTPSSYNEQFF.

The chain joins TRBV4-3 to TRBJ1-4, with D uncertain. There are 16 residues in the CDR3. Germline lookup yields CDR1 LGHNA and CDR2 YSLEER. V was cut by 1 base and J by 8 bases, with 17 bases left in between. CDR3 nucleotides: TGCGCCAGCAGCCAAGTGTTGACCCGATCTGGGGAAAAACTGTTTTTT. This codes for CASSQVLTRSGEKLFF.

This clonotype was detected many times. The chain carries TRBV9 and TRBJ1-2; 7 nucleotides match TRBD1. V trimming: 4 bases; J trimming: 2 bases; junction bases outside the gene matches: 5. The CDR3 extends over 14 amino acids. CDR1 and CDR2 (germline): SGDLS, YYNGEE. In DNA form, the CDR3 reads TGTGCCAGCAGCCCTGACAGGGTAAACTATGGCTACACCTTC. It is translated as CASSPDRVNYGYTF. Based on the CDR3 plus reference TRBV9 and TRBJ1-2, the full variable domain is DSGVTQTPKHLITATGQRVTLRCSPRSGDLSVYWYQQSLDQGLQFLIQYYNGEERAKGNILERFSAQQFPDLHSELNLSSLELGDSALYFCASSPDRVNYGYTFGSGTRLTVV.

This chain connects TRBV2 to TRBJ1-4; D call uncertain. The CDR3 has 15 residues. V was trimmed by 0 bases and J by 8 bases, leaving 13 bases between them. In germline, CDR1 is SNHLY, CDR2 FYNNEI. The chain's CDR3 is CASSEAWGSDEKLFF. The CDR3 nucleotides are TGTGCCAGCAGTGAAGCCTGGGGTTCGGACGAAAAACTGTTTTTT.

For this clonotype: A much larger clone lies a single base off, so this may be a read error. This chain uses TRBV10-3 with TRBJ2-7, with a possible D match to TRBD2 (6 bases). Germline V CDR1 and CDR2: ENHRY, SYGVKD. This CDR3 region has 12 residues. Trimming took off 8 bases at V and 3 bases at J, with 11 bases between the two ends. CDR3 region: CAISEGFYEQYV. In nucleotides, the CDR3 is TGTGCCATCTCGGAGGGTTTCTACGAGCAGTACGTC.

This clonotype has ten or more counts. The genes are TRBV5-1 and TRBJ2-1, with D perhaps matching TRBD2 (6 bases). CDR1 SGHRS and CDR2 YFSETQ come from the germline V gene. V lost 1 base and J 4 bases, leaving 9 bases between the germline ends. The CDR3 covers 14 residues. In DNA, the CDR3 is TGCGCCAGCAGCTTGTGGAGGGAGTACAATGAGCAGTTCTTC. This gives the protein CASSLWREYNEQFF.

This clonotype was recorded at least ten times. The chain employs TRBV5-1 and TRBJ1-6, with D possibly matching TRBD1 (6 bases). The CDR3 sequence is 15 residues long. The V gene lost 4 bases and the J gene lost 10 bases, with 18 bases spanning the gap. Germline CDR1 reads SGHRS; CDR2 reads YFSETQ. CDR3 residues: CASSPEGGVESPLHF. CDR3 bases: TGCGCCAGCAGCCCCGAGGGGGGAGTGGAATCACCCCTCCACTTT.

This clonotype was observed a few times. J is TRBJ1-6 and V is TRBV19, with D possibly being TRBD1 (6 bases). The ends were cut back, 2 bases at V and 9 bases at J, with 8 bases in the middle. Germline V CDR1 and CDR2: LNHDA, SQIVND (reference sequence). The CDR3 runs to 13 residues. In DNA, the CDR3 is TGTGCCAGTAGTATACAGGGGATTTCACCCCTCCACTTT. It codes for CASSIQGISPLHF.